The 21 T cell receptor beta chains in this list originate from one sample, sequenced in a study of blood T cell repertoires in COVID-19. Clones were sequenced by immunoSEQ multiplex PCR, and TCRdb holds only the in-frame ones, with some missing. The sample lists 300,000 to 450,000 clones; about nine tenths were seen once. Sequencing used PBMCs or T cells enriched from blood (not recorded which). The origin of the receptors is a woman aged 30 to 39 who had been exposed to COVID-19.

The chain carries TRBV19 and TRBJ2-1, with D perhaps TRBD1 (6 bases). Between the trimmed V and J ends, which lost 3 bases and 6 bases, there was a span of 12 bases. This CDR3 comprises 14 residues. CDR1 and CDR2 (germline): LNHDA, SQIVND (reference sequence). The CDR3 spells CASSMGHPGNEQFF. The DNA for the CDR3 is TGTGCCAGTAGTATGGGACACCCAGGCAATGAGCAGTTCTTC.

The chain combines TRBV5-1 with TRBJ1-4; unclear D gene. The CDR3 consists of 14 residues. Germline V gives CDR1 SGHRS, CDR2 YFSETQ. V was cut by 0 bases and J by 0 bases, with 3 bases left in between. The CDR3 coding sequence is TGCGCCAGCAGCTTGGACTCAACTAATGAAAAACTGTTTTTT. Translating gives CASSLDSTNEKLFF.

The chain joins TRBV5-1 to TRBJ2-7, with D maybe TRBD2 (6 bases). Trimming took off 0 bases at V and 0 bases at J, with 10 bases between the two ends. The CDR3 spans 15 residues. CDR1 and CDR2 (germline): SGHRS, YFSETQ. CDR3 amino acids: CASSLVGLYSYEQYF. CDR3 sequence (DNA): TGCGCCAGCAGCTTGGTTGGACTATACTCCTACGAGCAGTACTTC.

The chain uses TRBV10-3 and TRBJ1-1; a possible D gene is TRBD1 (5 bases). V was clipped by 2 bases and J by 8 bases, with 9 bases between them. This CDR3 has 12 amino acids. CDR1 is ENHRY and CDR2 is SYGVKD in the germline V gene. CDR3 DNA sequence: TGTGCCATCAGTGAGCCCCCAGGGGAAGCTTTCTTT. Translating it yields CAISEPPGEAFF.

The chain employs TRBV27 and TRBJ2-2, with a weak D call TRBD1 (5 bases). Deletions cut 2 bases from V and 2 bases from J, with 9 bases between. The germline gives CDR1 MNHEY, CDR2 SMNVEV (reference sequence). The CDR3 is made up of 15 amino acids. The CDR3 DNA reads as TGTGCCAGCAGTTTAAGGGGAACCAACACCGGGGAGCTGTTTTTT. Amino acids: CASSLRGTNTGELFF.

V gene TRBV2 combines with J gene TRBJ1-2; D unclear. The V and J ends lost 2 bases and 4 bases respectively, with 14 bases between them. This CDR3 comprises 15 residues. Germline V lookup: CDR1 SNHLY, CDR2 FYNNEI. CDR3 sequence: CASSERGRGSYGYTF. The DNA of the CDR3 is TGTGCCAGCAGTGAACGTGGGCGTGGTAGCTATGGCTACACCTTC.

This clone came up a few times. The chain combines TRBV12-3 or TRBV12-4 with TRBJ1-2; 9 bases are a match to TRBD1. Unmatched junction bases numbered 6, after V lost 5 bases and J lost 8 bases. This CDR3 region has 13 residues. For the CDR3, the DNA is TGTGCCAGCAGTCTAGGGACAGGGAGAGGCTACACCTTC. Translation: CASSLGTGRGYTF.

The chain couples TRBV27 to TRBJ2-1; D is perhaps TRBD1 (5 bases). This CDR3 contains 13 residues. V lost 4 bases and J lost 10, with 14 bases in between. Germline loops: CDR1 MNHEY, CDR2 SMNVEV (reference sequence). Here the CDR3 DNA reads TGTGCCAGCAGTTATGACAGCCCCGGAGAGCAGTTCTTC. Translation gives CASSYDSPGEQFF.

This clone was counted once. V is TRBV2 and J is TRBJ2-7; possibly TRBD1 for D (6 bases). The length of the CDR3 is 12 residues. Looked up from germline, CDR1 is SNHLY and CDR2 is FYNNEI. V gave up 8 bases and J gave up 3 bases, with 11 bases separating them. CDR3 sequence (DNA): TGTGCCAGCCGGACCAGGGGCTACGAGCAGTACTTC. Protein: CASRTRGYEQYF.

This rearrangement joins TRBV10-3 to TRBJ2-1; 7 bases line up with TRBD2. The V and J ends lost 0 bases and 0 bases, in that order; junction bases with no gene match: 11. There are 19 residues in the CDR3. CDR1 is ENHRY, CDR2 SYGVKD, per germline. The CDR3, as DNA: TGTGCCATCAGTGAGTCGTCTCACCCTAGCGGACCCTCCTACAATGAGCAGTTCTTC. Residues: CAISESSHPSGPSYNEQFF.

The V gene is TRBV2, the J gene TRBJ1-4; D is unresolved. Germline V lookup: CDR1 SNHLY, CDR2 FYNNEI. The CDR3 is 13 amino acids. V lost 6 bases and J 5 bases, leaving 10 bases between the germline ends. The CDR3 region is CASSEQRNEKLFF. Here the CDR3 DNA reads TGTGCCAGCAGCGAACAGAGGAATGAAAAACTGTTTTTT.

The J gene is TRBJ1-2, the V gene TRBV2, with D unresolved. Per the germline V gene, CDR1 is SNHLY and CDR2 is FYNNEI. The CDR3 is 14 amino acids. Trimming left V 6 bases short and J 6 bases short, with 17 bases between. CDR3 protein: CASSERPDLDGYTF. The DNA for the CDR3 is TGTGCCAGCAGCGAGCGGCCGGACCTGGATGGCTACACCTTC. The variable domain in full, with the rest retrieved from reference TRBV2 and TRBJ1-2, is EPEVTQTPSHQVTQMGQEVILRCVPISNHLYFYWYRQILGQKVEFLVSFYNNEISEKSEIFDDQFSVERPDGSNFTLKIRSTKLEDSAMYFCASSERPDLDGYTFGSGTRLTVV.

The rearrangement uses TRBV15 and TRBJ1-4; 8 positions agree with TRBD1. The germline V gene has CDR1 LNHNV and CDR2 YYDKDF (reference sequence). V trimming: 6 bases; J trimming: 5 bases; junction bases outside the gene matches: 2. This CDR3 comprises 13 residues. The CDR3 coding sequence is TGTGCCACCAGGGGACAGGTGAATGAAAAACTGTTTTTT. It translates to CATRGQVNEKLFF.

The chain combines TRBV28 with TRBJ1-4, with TRBD1 matching over 8 bases. Trimming cost V 5 bases and J 5 bases; bases outside gene matches: 7. The CDR3 runs 15 residues. Germline V lookup: CDR1 MDHEN, CDR2 SYDVKM. The CDR3 coding sequence is TGTGCCAGCAGTCCTCGGGACAGGCGGAATGAAAAACTGTTTTTT. Amino acid sequence: CASSPRDRRNEKLFF.

The CDR3 region is CASSPGLDTDTQYF. The DNA of the CDR3 is TGTGCCAGCAGCCCGGGACTAGACACAGATACGCAGTATTTT. The gene calls are TRBV7-3 and TRBJ2-3; the match to TRBD2 covers 8 bases. With V trimmed by 5 bases and J by 2 bases, 3 bases remained unmatched. Germline V gives CDR1 SGHTA, CDR2 FQGTGA. CDR3 length: 14 residues.

This rearrangement joins TRBV5-1 to TRBJ1-2, with 12 bases fitting TRBD1. Trimming cost V 3 bases and J 8 bases; bases outside gene matches: 8. Germline V CDR1 and CDR2: SGHRS, YFSETQ. This CDR3 is built from 15 residues. The CDR3 loop reads CASSWGQGAQMGYTF. CDR3 DNA: TGCGCCAGCAGCTGGGGACAGGGGGCGCAGATGGGCTACACCTTC.

This chain uses TRBV7-9 with TRBJ2-5, with 10 bases lining up with TRBD2. The CDR3 totals 15 residues. J gave up 5 bases and V 1 base, and 4 bases lay outside the gene matches. Germline CDR1 SEHNR, CDR2 FQNEAQ (reference sequence). The CDR3 sequence: CASSLVAGGAETQYF. DNA for the CDR3: TGTGCCAGCAGCTTAGTAGCGGGAGGCGCGGAGACCCAGTACTTC.

The genes are TRBV15 and TRBJ2-2, with TRBD1 matching 7 bases. V shed 6 bases and J 0 bases; nucleotides not matched to a gene: 1. The CDR3 has 14 amino acids. Germline lookup yields CDR1 LNHNV and CDR2 YYDKDF (reference sequence). The CDR3 DNA is TGTGCCACCAGGAGGGGGCCGAACACCGGGGAGCTGTTTTTT. It yields the protein CATRRGPNTGELFF.

This chain links TRBV6-5 with TRBJ2-3; 16 bases match TRBD2. Germline lookup yields CDR1 MNHEY and CDR2 SVGAGI. V dropped 10 bases and J dropped 6; count of bases not matched to a gene: 7. The CDR3 has 15 residues. CDR3 amino acids: CAIQGLAGGADTQYF. In DNA form, the CDR3 reads TGTGCCATCCAGGGACTAGCGGGAGGGGCGGATACGCAGTATTTT.

This clone was seen a handful of times. This sequence joins TRBV2 and TRBJ2-7; D not certain. Trimming stripped 2 bases from V and 4 bases from J, with 24 bases between. This CDR3 region has 18 residues. From germline, CDR1 is SNHLY and CDR2 FYNNEI. CDR3 sequence reads: CASSELLPKHRITYEQYF. The CDR3 DNA is TGTGCCAGCAGTGAATTACTACCCAAACATAGAATCACGTACGAGCAGTACTTC. The full variable domain, with the rest looked up from reference TRBV2 and TRBJ2-7, is EPEVTQTPSHQVTQMGQEVILRCVPISNHLYFYWYRQILGQKVEFLVSFYNNEISEKSEIFDDQFSVERPDGSNFTLKIRSTKLEDSAMYFCASSELLPKHRITYEQYFGPGTRLTVT.

V and J are TRBV6-2 or TRBV6-3 and TRBJ2-2; 8 bases map to TRBD2. This CDR3 spans 15 amino acids. Germline V CDR1 and CDR2: MNHEY, SVGEGT. Trimming took 2 bases from V and 6 from J; bases not matched to a gene: 5. CDR3: CASSYRTSSAGELFF. In nucleotides, the CDR3 is TGTGCCAGCAGTTACAGGACTAGCAGTGCCGGGGAGCTGTTTTTT.